The rows below give T cell receptor beta chains drawn from one sample of a study of regulatory T cells in long-lasting Graves disease. A single record per CDR3 protein comes from TCRdb applying MiXCR to the multiplex PCR reads. The sample contains some 250,000 distinct CDR3 sequences, approximately 20% of which appear only once. This specimen was peripheral blood mononuclear cells (PBMCs), taken at new diagnosis, from a patient treated with antithyroid drugs. Receptor source: a female donor with Graves disease. The CDR3 runs from the conserved cysteine through the conserved F or W. The D gene is left open where the match is weak. Size is omitted from some rows. Given values are once, few, many or a class for expanded clones.

clone_size	v_call	d_call	j_call	cdr3_aa	cdr3_nt
many	TRBV29-1	-	TRBJ2-1	CSVEDNDRRSYNEQFF	TGCAGCGTTGAAGATAATGACAGGAGGTCCTACAATGAGCAGTTCTTC
many	TRBV4-2	TRBD1	TRBJ2-5	CASSQLGTGGQETQYF	TGTGCCAGCAGCCAACTCGGGACAGGGGGCCAAGAGACCCAGTACTTC
many	TRBV11-3	-	TRBJ2-1	CASSLDPNSYEQFF	TGTGCCAGCAGCTTAGACCCCAACAGCTATGAGCAGTTCTTC
-	TRBV11-2	-	TRBJ2-1	CASSRTGTTDNEQFF	TGTGCCAGCAGCCGAACCGGGACAACAGACAATGAGCAGTTCTTC
few	TRBV28	TRBD2	TRBJ2-5	CASSRPARRGGRETQYF	TGTGCCAGCAGTCGCCCCGCGCGGCGGGGGGGCCGGGAGACCCAGTACTTC
few	TRBV5-6	-	TRBJ2-3	CASSPGPGGDTQYF	TGTGCCAGCAGCCCGGGCCCGGGTGGAGATACGCAGTATTTT
many	TRBV10-1	-	TRBJ2-3	CASSESTPTTDTQYF	TGCGCCAGCAGTGAGAGCACGCCGACCACAGATACGCAGTATTTT
few	TRBV4-1	TRBD1	TRBJ2-2	CASSQERQGANTGELFF	TGCGCCAGCAGCCAAGAACGACAGGGGGCGAACACCGGGGAGCTGTTTTTT
many	TRBV20-1	-	TRBJ1-2	CSAKRRAGRIPYGYTF	TGCAGTGCTAAGAGAAGGGCAGGGAGAATACCCTACGGCTACACCTTC
many	TRBV12-3/TRBV12-4	-	TRBJ2-5	CASSFGSEETQYF	TGTGCCAGCAGTTTTGGATCAGAAGAGACCCAGTACTTC
-	TRBV2	-	TRBJ2-7	CASQRQGSEQYF	TGTGCCAGCCAACGGCAGGGGAGTGAGCAGTACTTC
many	TRBV10-3	TRBD1	TRBJ2-1	CAISAGTVSYNEQFF	TGTGCCATCAGTGCCGGGACAGTCTCCTACAATGAGCAGTTCTTC
many	TRBV28	-	TRBJ1-5	CASRRDSNQPQHF	TGTGCCTCCCGCCGGGACAGCAATCAGCCCCAGCATTTT
many	TRBV6-1	-	TRBJ2-3	CANNRDGTDTQYF	TGTGCCAATAACAGGGACGGCACAGATACGCAGTATTTT
many	TRBV29-1	TRBD1	TRBJ2-2	CSVEDLGQGSGELFF	TGCAGCGTTGAAGATCTTGGACAGGGGTCCGGGGAGCTGTTTTTT
many	TRBV11-3	-	TRBJ2-2	CASSLVAGTGELFF	TGTGCCAGCAGCTTAGTTGCGGGAACCGGGGAGCTGTTTTTT
many	TRBV24-1	-	TRBJ1-3	CATSDFNGNTIYF	TGTGCCACCAGTGATTTCAACGGAAACACCATATATTTT
many	TRBV6-1	-	TRBJ1-5	CASSQSGTRVGQPQHF	TGTGCCAGCAGTCAATCCGGGACACGGGTAGGCCAGCCCCAGCATTTT
-	TRBV7-9	-	TRBJ1-5	CASSLASTGSEQPQHF	TGTGCCAGCAGCTTAGCGTCCACAGGGTCAGAGCAGCCCCAGCATTTT
many	TRBV12-3/TRBV12-4	-	TRBJ2-5	CASSYGGTQYF	TGTGCCAGCAGTTACGGAGGGACCCAGTACTTC